This T cell receptor (beta chain) was documented in a study of blood T cell repertoires in COVID-19. Study summary: Whether acute or convalescent, the COVID-19 samples came from the United States, Italy and Spain.

After removal of 3 bases from V and 0 bases from J, the junction contained 5 bases not matched to a gene. Germline-derived CDR1 and CDR2 are LNHNV and YYDKDF (reference sequence). The CDR3 consists of 16 residues. Source study methods: How many nucleated cells were present was estimated from reference gene primer amplification. Produced via immunoSEQ multiplex PCR; TCRdb's table is partial and in-frame only. The V and J calls and the clone size are those of that table, but D and trimming were determined from the DNA. The sample lists around 60,000 clones; around 79% were seen once. The sample was peripheral blood. The clonotype comes from a woman between 45 and 60 years old with active or convalescent COVID-19. V and J are TRBV15 and TRBJ2-1; 7 bases fit TRBD2. As DNA, the CDR3 is TGTGCCACCAGCAGGATAGCGGGTAGCTCCTACAATGAGCAGTTCTTC. Translated, it gives CATSRIAGSSYNEQFF.